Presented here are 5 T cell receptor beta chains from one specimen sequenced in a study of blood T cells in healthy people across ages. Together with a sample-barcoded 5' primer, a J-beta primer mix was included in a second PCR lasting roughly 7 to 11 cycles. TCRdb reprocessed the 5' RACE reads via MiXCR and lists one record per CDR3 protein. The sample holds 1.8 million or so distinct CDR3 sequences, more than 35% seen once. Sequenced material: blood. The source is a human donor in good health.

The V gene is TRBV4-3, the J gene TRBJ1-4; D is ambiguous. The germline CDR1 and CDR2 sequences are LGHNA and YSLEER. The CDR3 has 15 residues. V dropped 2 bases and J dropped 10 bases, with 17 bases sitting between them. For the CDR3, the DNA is TGCGCCAGCAGCCAACTGTTAACAATAAGAGGAAAACTGTTTTTT. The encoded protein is CASSQLLTIRGKLFF.

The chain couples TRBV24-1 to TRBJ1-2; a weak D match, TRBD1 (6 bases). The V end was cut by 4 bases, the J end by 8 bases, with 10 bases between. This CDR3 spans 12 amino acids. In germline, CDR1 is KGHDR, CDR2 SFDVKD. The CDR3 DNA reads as TGTGCCACCAGTGAAAACAGGGTCGGCTACACCTTC. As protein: CATSENRVGYTF.

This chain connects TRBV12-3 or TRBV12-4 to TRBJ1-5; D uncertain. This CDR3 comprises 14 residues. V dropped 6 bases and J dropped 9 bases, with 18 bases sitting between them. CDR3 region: CASRQDQAQRPQHF. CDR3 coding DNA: TGTGCCAGCAGGCAAGACCAGGCCCAGCGGCCCCAGCATTTT.

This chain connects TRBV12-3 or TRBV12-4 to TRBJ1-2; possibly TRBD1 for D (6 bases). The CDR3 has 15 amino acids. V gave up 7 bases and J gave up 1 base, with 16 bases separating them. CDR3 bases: TGTGCCAGCAAACCGAGGGGGACGGTTAACTATGGCTACACCTTC. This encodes CASKPRGTVNYGYTF.

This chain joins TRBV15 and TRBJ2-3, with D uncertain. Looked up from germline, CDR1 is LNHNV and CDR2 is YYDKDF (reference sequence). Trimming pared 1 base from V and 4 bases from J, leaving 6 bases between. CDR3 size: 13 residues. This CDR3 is CATSRGISDTQYF. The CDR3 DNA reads TGTGCCACCAGCAGAGGGATTTCAGATACGCAGTATTTT.